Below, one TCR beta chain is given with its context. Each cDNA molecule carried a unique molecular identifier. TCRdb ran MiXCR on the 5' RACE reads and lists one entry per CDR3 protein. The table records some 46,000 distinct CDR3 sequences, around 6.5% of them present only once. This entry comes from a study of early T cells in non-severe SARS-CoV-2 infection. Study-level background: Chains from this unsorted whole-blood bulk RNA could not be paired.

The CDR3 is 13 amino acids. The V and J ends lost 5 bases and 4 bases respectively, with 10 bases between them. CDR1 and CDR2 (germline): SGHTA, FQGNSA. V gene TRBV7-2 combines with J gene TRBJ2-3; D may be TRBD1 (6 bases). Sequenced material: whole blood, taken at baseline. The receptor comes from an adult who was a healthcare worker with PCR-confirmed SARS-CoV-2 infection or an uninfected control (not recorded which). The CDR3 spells CASSTYRADTQYF. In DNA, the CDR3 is TGTGCCAGCAGCACCTACAGGGCAGATACGCAGTATTTT.